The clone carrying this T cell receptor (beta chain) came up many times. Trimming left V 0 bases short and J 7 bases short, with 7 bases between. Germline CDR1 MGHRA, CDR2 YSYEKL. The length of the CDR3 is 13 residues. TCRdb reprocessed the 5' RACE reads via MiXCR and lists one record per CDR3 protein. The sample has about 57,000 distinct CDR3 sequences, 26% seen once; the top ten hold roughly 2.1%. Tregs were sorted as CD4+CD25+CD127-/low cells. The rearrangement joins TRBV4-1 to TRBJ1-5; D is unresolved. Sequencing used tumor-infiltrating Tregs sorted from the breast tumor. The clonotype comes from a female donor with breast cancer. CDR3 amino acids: CASSQERVQPQHF. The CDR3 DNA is TGCGCCAGCAGCCAAGAGAGAGTCCAGCCCCAGCATTTT.